This T cell receptor beta chain was sequenced for a study of graft-versus-host responses after intestinal transplantation. The overall study: The recipients all started with anti-thymocyte globulin induction and then took tacrolimus and steroids for around three years. Study outcomes and limitations: Graft-versus-host to host-versus-graft clonal ratios in allografts were high in patients with graft-donor T cell macrochimerism. The highest levels of circulating GvH clones went along with early declines in HvG clones after transplant. GvH clones surfaced in recipient marrow, some emerging earlier in ileum or blood.

Comments on this clone: Antigen: not known. An end of the junction differs from the germline gene, which may be a read error.

The table came from immunoSEQ multiplex PCR; TCRdb's copy has only in-frame clones and leaves some out. The table has over 90,000 clones, under 95% seen once. The TCR was taken from a human donor who received an intestinal transplant. Sequencing used unstimulated CD8+ T cells sorted from spleen or lymph node cells, obtained before intestinal transplant.

The CDR3 nucleotides read TGTGCTAGTGGTTTGGTAGTTACCCGGGCTAAAGCCTTC. Translated: CASGLVVTRAKAF. The chain couples TRBV12-5 to TRBJ1-2; D is undetermined. Germline CDR1 LGHNT, CDR2 FRNRAP. This CDR3 has 13 amino acids.